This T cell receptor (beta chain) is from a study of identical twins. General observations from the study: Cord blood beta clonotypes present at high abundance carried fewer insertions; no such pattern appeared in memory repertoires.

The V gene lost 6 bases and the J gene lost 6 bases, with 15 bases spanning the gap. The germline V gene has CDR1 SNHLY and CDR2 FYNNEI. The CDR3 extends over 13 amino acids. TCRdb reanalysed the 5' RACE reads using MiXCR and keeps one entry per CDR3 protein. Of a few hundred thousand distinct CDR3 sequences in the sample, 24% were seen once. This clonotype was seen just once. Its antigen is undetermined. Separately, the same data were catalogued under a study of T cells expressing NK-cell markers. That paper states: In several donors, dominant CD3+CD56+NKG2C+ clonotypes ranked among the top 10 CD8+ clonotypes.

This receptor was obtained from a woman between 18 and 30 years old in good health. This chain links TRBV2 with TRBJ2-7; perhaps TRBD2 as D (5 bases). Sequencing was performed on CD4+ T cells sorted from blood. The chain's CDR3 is CASSGELLAEQYF. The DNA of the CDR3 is TGTGCCAGCAGCGGGGAGTTATTAGCCGAGCAGTACTTC. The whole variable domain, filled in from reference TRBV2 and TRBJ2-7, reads EPEVTQTPSHQVTQMGQEVILRCVPISNHLYFYWYRQILGQKVEFLVSFYNNEISEKSEIFDDQFSVERPDGSNFTLKIRSTKLEDSAMYFCASSGELLAEQYFGPGTRLTVT.